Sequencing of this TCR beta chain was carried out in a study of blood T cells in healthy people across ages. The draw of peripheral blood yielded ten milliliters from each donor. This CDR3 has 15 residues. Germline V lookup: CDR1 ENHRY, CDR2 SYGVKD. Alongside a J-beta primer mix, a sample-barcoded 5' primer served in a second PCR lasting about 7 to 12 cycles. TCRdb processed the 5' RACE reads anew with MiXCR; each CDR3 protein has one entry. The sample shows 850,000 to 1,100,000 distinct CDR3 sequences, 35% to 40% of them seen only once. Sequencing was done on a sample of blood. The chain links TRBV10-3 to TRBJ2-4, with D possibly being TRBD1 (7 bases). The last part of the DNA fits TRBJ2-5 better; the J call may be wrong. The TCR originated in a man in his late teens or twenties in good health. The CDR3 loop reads CAISDVEGARETQYF. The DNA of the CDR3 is TGTGCCATCAGTGACGTGGAGGGGGCACGAGAGACCCAGTACTTC.